Each of the 4 T cell receptor beta chains below was sequenced from the same sample in a study of T cell repertoires in cytomegalovirus infection. TCRdb ran MiXCR on the reads and lists one entry per CDR3 protein. The sample lists roughly 250,000 distinct CDR3 sequences; approximately 13% were seen once. The material sequenced was PBMCs. The receptor source for this set is a human donor in good health (CMV status not recorded). Some clones in this sample may be carry-over from other donors' samples.

This clonotype was recorded at least ten times. The chain employs TRBV7-2 and TRBJ1-2; the match to TRBD1 covers 10 bases. Germline assignment: CDR1 SGHTA and CDR2 FQGNSA. V was clipped by 6 bases and J by 6 bases; unmatched bases: 10. The CDR3 loop spans 15 amino acids. In DNA, the CDR3 is TGTGCCAGCAGTTCCCGGACAGGGGGGAAGGATGGCTACACCTTC. Protein product: CASSSRTGGKDGYTF.

This clonotype was found a few times. This sequence joins TRBV7-2 and TRBJ2-1, with TRBD2 matching 12 bases. Germline values: CDR1 SGHTA, CDR2 FQGNSA. The length of the CDR3 is 15 residues. The V and J ends lost 2 bases and 10 bases, in that order; junction bases with no gene match: 6. CDR3 protein: CASSLSSGGAGEQFF. The DNA of the CDR3 is TGTGCCAGCAGCTTATCTAGCGGGGGGGCAGGAGAGCAGTTCTTC.

This clonotype was found many times. The chain uses TRBV4-1 and TRBJ2-2; the match to TRBD1 covers 9 bases. The V gene's germline CDR1 is MGHRA and CDR2 YSYEKL. The V and J ends lost 4 bases and 5 bases, in that order; junction bases with no gene match: 8. CDR3 size: 16 residues. The CDR3, as DNA: TGCGCCAGCAGCCGCGGGGACAGGGCAAGTACCGGGGAGCTGTTTTTT. Translation: CASSRGDRASTGELFF.

The chain joins TRBV9 to TRBJ2-2, with D possibly TRBD1 on 5 matching bases. The germline V and J ends were trimmed by 5 bases and 4 bases, with 18 bases remaining between them. The CDR3 consists of 16 residues. In germline, CDR1 is SGDLS, CDR2 YYNGEE. The CDR3 spells CASSLRLGRPTGELFF. The DNA of the CDR3 is TGTGCCAGCAGTTTGAGGCTGGGGCGACCCACCGGGGAGCTGTTTTTT.